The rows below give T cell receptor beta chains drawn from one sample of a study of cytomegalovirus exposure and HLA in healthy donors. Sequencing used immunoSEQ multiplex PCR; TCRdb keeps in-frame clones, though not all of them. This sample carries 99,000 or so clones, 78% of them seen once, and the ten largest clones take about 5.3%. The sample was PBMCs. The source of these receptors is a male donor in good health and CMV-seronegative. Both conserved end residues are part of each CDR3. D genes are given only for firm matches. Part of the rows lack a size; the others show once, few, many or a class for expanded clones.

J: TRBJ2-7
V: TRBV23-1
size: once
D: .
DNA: TGCGCCAGCAGTCAATCGTACAGGATCCACGAGCAGTACTTC
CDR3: CASSQSYRIHEQYF

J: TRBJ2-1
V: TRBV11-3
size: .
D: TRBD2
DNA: TGCGCCAGCAGCTTAGAGGCGGGAGAGGGGCGCAATGAGCAGTTCTTC
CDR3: CASSLEAGEGRNEQFF

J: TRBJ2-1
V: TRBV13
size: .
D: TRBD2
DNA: TGTGCCAGCAAGGAGCGCCTAGCGGGAGGGTCCTACAATGAGCAGTTCTTC
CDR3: CASKERLAGGSYNEQFF

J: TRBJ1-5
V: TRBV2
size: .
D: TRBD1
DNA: TGTGCCAGCAGTTCCGGGACAGGGGGCCATCAGCCCCAGCATTTT
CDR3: CASSSGTGGHQPQHF

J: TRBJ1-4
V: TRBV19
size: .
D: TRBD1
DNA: TGTGCCAGTAAGGACAGGGTAGGGGAAAAACTGTTTTTT
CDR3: CASKDRVGEKLFF

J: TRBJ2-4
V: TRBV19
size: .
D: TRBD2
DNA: TGTGCCAGTAGTGTGGGACTAGCGGAGGCTTGGGCGAAAAACATTCAGTACTTC
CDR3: CASSVGLAEAWAKNIQYF

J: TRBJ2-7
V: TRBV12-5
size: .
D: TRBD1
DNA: TGTGCTAGTGGACCGGACAGGGGAGGCCCGTACTTC
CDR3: CASGPDRGGPYF

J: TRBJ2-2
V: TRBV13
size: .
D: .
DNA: TGTGCCAGCAGCTTAAGGGGGACCGGGGAGCTGTTTTTT
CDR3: CASSLRGTGELFF

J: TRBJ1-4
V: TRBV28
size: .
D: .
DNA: TGTGCCAGCAGCCTCTCGGGGAGGGAAAAACTGTTTTTT
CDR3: CASSLSGREKLFF

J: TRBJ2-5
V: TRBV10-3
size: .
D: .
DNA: TGTGCCATCAGTGATGTTCGGGGCCAAGAGACCCAGTACTTC
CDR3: CAISDVRGQETQYF

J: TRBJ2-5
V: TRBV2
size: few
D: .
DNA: TGTGCCAGCAGTGGAATGAGTCAAGAGACCCAGTACTTC
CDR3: CASSGMSQETQYF

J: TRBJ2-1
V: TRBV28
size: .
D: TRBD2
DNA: TGTGCCAGCAGTTTGCACAGAGCGGGAGGTTACAATGAGCAGTTCTTC
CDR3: CASSLHRAGGYNEQFF

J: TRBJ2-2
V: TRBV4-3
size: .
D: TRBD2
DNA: TGCGCCAGCAGCCAAGATGGAGTAGCGGGAGCTTGGGCCGGGGAGCTGTTTTTT
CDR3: CASSQDGVAGAWAGELFF

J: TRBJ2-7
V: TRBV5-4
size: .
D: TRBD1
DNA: TGTGCCAGCAGCTTCGGACAGGGGCAGGACAAGCAGTACTTC
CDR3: CASSFGQGQDKQYF

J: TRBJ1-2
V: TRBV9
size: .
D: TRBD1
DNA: TGTGTCAGCAGCGTAGTGGACAGGGAGAGGTACCATGGCTACACCTTC
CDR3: CVSSVVDRERYHGYTF

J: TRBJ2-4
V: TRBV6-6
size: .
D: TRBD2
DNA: TGTGCCAGCAACCTTGATGGGGGGGGCAAAAACATTCAGTACTTC
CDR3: CASNLDGGGKNIQYF

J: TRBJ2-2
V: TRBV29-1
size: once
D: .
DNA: TGCAGCGGGCAAGCGGATCACACCGGGGAGCTGTTTTTT
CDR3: CSGQADHTGELFF

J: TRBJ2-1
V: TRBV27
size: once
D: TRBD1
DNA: TGTGCCAGCAGTCCACAGGGGAATTCCTACAATGAGCAGTTCTTC
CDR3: CASSPQGNSYNEQFF

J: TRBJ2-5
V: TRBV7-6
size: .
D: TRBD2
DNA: TGTGCCAGCAGTTCGATCAGCGGGAGCACGCAGACCCAGTACTTC
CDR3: CASSSISGSTQTQYF

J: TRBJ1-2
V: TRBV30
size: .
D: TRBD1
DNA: TGTGCCTCCCAGGGACAGCTCAGCTATGGCTACACCTTC
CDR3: CASQGQLSYGYTF

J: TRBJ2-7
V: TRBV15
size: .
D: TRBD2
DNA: TGTGCCACCAGCAGAGATCCGGGACTAGCTTTGGGATTTAGCTCCTACGAGCAGTACTTC
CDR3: CATSRDPGLALGFSSYEQYF

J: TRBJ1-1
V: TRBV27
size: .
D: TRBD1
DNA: TGTGCCAGCAGCCCGACAGGGTCTAGGAACACTGAAGCTTTCTTT
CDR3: CASSPTGSRNTEAFF

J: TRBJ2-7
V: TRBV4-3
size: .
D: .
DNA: TGCGCCAGCAGCCAATTACCTACTAGCAGCTCCTACGAGCAGTACTTC
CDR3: CASSQLPTSSSYEQYF

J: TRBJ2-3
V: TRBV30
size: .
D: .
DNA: TGTGCCTGGGAGCGACTAAGCACAGATACGCAGTATTTT
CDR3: CAWERLSTDTQYF

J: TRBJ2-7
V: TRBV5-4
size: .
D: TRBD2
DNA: TGTGCCAGCAGCCCCGGACTAGCGGGAGTCCACGAGCAGTACTTC
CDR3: CASSPGLAGVHEQYF

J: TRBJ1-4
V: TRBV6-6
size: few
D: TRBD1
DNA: TGTGCCAGCAGTTCGAGTCGACAGGGGACTAATGAAAAACTGTTTTTT
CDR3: CASSSSRQGTNEKLFF

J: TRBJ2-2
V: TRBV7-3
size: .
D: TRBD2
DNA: TGTGCCAGCAAGACTAGCGGAAACACCGGGGAGCTGTTTTTT
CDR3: CASKTSGNTGELFF

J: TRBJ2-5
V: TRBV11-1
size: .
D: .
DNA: TGTGCCAGCAGCTCACGTCAGGGGCAGTACTTC
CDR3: CASSSRQGQYF

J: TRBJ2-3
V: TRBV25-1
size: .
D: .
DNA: TGTGCCAGCAGTGAGGCAGGGGTCACAGATACGCAGTATTTT
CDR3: CASSEAGVTDTQYF

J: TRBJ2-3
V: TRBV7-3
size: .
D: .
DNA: TGTGCCAGCAGCCGAGGCGAGTCGCCCACAGATACGCAGTATTTT
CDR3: CASSRGESPTDTQYF

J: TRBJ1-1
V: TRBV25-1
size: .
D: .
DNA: TGTGCCAGCAGTGACCCCGCGGGAAACACTGAAGCTTTCTTT
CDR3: CASSDPAGNTEAFF

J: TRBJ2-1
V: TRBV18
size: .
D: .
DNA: TGTGCCAGCTCAATGGGAGGAGTGGGCAATGAGCAGTTCTTC
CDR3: CASSMGGVGNEQFF

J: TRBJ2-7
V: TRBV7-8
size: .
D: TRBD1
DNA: TGTGCCAGCAGCACCCGGGACAGGCTAGAGCAGTACTTC
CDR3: CASSTRDRLEQYF

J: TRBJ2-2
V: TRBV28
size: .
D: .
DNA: TGTGCCAGCACCAGCCCCCTAGCTTCGAACACCGGGGAGCTGTTTTTT
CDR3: CASTSPLASNTGELFF

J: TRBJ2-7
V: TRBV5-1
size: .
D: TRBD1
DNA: TGCGCCAGCAGCGCCGGGACAGGGGTTCGGTACGAGCAGTACTTC
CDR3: CASSAGTGVRYEQYF

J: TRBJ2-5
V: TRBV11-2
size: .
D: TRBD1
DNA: TGTGCCAGCAGCTTGGACAGGGTCGTGGAGACCCAGTACTTC
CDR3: CASSLDRVVETQYF

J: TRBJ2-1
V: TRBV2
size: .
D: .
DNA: TGTGCCAGCAGCAACCTGGGGACACGGGGCTTCAATGAGCAGTTCTTC
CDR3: CASSNLGTRGFNEQFF

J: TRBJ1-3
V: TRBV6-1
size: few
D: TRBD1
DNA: TGTGCCAGCAGTGAAGCCACAGGGGCGGGAAACACCATATATTTT
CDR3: CASSEATGAGNTIYF

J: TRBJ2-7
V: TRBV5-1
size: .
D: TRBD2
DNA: TGCGCCAGCAGCCCCACCCAGGCTAGCGGATTTCGGGAGCAGTACTTC
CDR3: CASSPTQASGFREQYF

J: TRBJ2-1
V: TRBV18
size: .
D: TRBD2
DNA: TGTGCCAGCTCACCACCCGGAGCGGGAGGCCTCAATGAGCAGTTCTTC
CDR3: CASSPPGAGGLNEQFF